Sequencing of this T cell receptor (beta chain) was carried out in a study of a mutant IDH1 vaccine in newly diagnosed glioma. Study-wide context: The initiation of vaccination occurred 4-6 weeks after radiotherapy alone, or with temozolomide cycles. Most patients had radiochemotherapy with temozolomide before enrollment; others had one alone. Study results and caveats: Pseudoprogression appeared independent of alterations in top peripheral clonotypes.

This sample's time point: week 5, during vaccination. The investigators gave 300 ug of mutant IDH1 20-mer peptide in each vaccine dose, together with topical imiquimod. Those who donated had recent WHO grade 3 or 4 IDH1-mutant, ATRX-lost astrocytomas. In its sample, this clone was seen a few times. The antigen remains undetermined. V gave up 4 bases and J gave up 5 bases; unmatched junction bases: 8. Germline CDR1 SGHTA, CDR2 FQGNSA. This CDR3 has 16 amino acids. The assay was immunoSEQ multiplex PCR, and TCRdb's table has in-frame clones only and misses some. The sample has around 29,000 clones; approximately 86% are singletons.

The sequence came from a woman in her thirties or forties with glioma. Some clones in this sample may be carry-over from other donors' samples. Sample: peripheral blood mononuclear cells (PBMCs), taken from a glioma patient whose treatment included an IDH1 peptide vaccine. The V and J genes are TRBV7-2 and TRBJ2-7, with 13 nucleotides matching TRBD2. CDR3 loop: CASSSSPGLAGHEQYF. The CDR3 DNA reads TGTGCCAGCAGCTCAAGTCCGGGACTAGCGGGACACGAGCAGTACTTC.